These 26 T cell receptor beta chains came from one sample sequenced in a study. One entry per CDR3 protein, called by TCRdb with MiXCR from the RT-PCR reads. This sample has about 700,000 distinct CDR3 sequences, with 13% to 15% found just once. The sample taken for sequencing was memory CD4+ T cells from blood. These receptors were collected from a female donor in good health, serving as a healthy control.

The chain carries TRBV3-1 and TRBJ2-3; a possible D gene is TRBD1 (5 bases). V was trimmed by 4 bases and J by 0 bases, leaving 11 bases between them. The CDR3 is made up of 15 amino acids. In germline, CDR1 is LGHDT, CDR2 YNNKEL (reference sequence). In DNA, the CDR3 is TGTGCCAGCAGCCCGACAGTTACTAGCACAGATACGCAGTATTTT. Translation gives CASSPTVTSTDTQYF.

This clonotype was detected a few times. The rearrangement links TRBV27 to TRBJ1-4; a possible D gene is TRBD1 (5 bases). Germline-derived CDR1 and CDR2 are MNHEY and SMNVEV (reference sequence). CDR3 length equals 14 residues. Trimming shortened V by 10 bases and J by 0 bases, and 12 bases separated the two germline ends. The chain's CDR3 is CATSRAATNEKLFF. CDR3 nucleotides: TGTGCCACCTCCAGGGCGGCAACTAATGAAAAACTGTTTTTT.

This clonotype was counted a single time. It may be a read error: a sequence one base away is much more abundant. V usage is TRBV6-5 and J usage is TRBJ1-6; D remains unclear. Germline assignment: CDR1 MNHEY and CDR2 SVGAGI. The CDR3 is 17 residues long. For the CDR3, the DNA is TGTGCCAGCAGTTACGGAGATCCGCGGTCCTGTAATTCACCCCTCCACTTT. The encoded protein is CASSYGDPRSCNSPLHF.

The rearrangement links TRBV20-1 to TRBJ2-7; 10 bases align to TRBD1. This CDR3 has 15 amino acids. The germline V gene encodes CDR1 DFQATT and CDR2 SNEGSKA (reference sequence). Trimming cost V 2 bases and J 4 bases; bases outside gene matches: 8. CDR3 in amino acids: CSARIGVGQGYEQYF. CDR3 nucleotides: TGCAGTGCTAGAATAGGGGTGGGACAGGGGTACGAGCAGTACTTC.

This clonotype was observed a handful of times. The chain recombines TRBV20-1 with TRBJ2-2; D perhaps matches TRBD2 (6 bases). Germline values: CDR1 DFQATT, CDR2 SNEGSKA (reference sequence). This CDR3 comprises 12 residues. The ends were cut back, 5 bases at V and 5 bases at J, with 9 bases in the middle. CDR3 sequence (DNA): TGCAGTGCTGGAGGGCAGACCGGGGAGCTGTTTTTT. Amino acids: CSAGGQTGELFF.

The chain uses TRBV28 and TRBJ2-1; TRBD1 might be the D (5 bases). There are 13 residues in the CDR3. The V end lost 7 bases, the J end lost 10 bases, and 17 bases lay between the germline ends. The V gene's germline CDR1 is MDHEN and CDR2 SYDVKM. The chain's CDR3 is CASNRLDTGEQFF. Here the CDR3 DNA reads TGTGCCAGCAATCGGTTGGACACCGGGGAGCAGTTCTTC.

This clonotype has only a few counts. This chain connects TRBV20-1 to TRBJ2-5, with D uncertain. CDR1 DFQATT and CDR2 SNEGSKA come from the germline V gene (reference sequence). The germline V and J ends were trimmed by 0 bases and 0 bases, with 11 bases remaining between them. This CDR3 is built from 15 residues. CDR3 bases: TGCAGTGCTAGAGATCTTTTGGGGAACCAAGAGACCCAGTACTTC. It is translated as CSARDLLGNQETQYF.

V usage is TRBV20-1 and J usage is TRBJ2-5; D ambiguous. Germline V gives CDR1 DFQATT, CDR2 SNEGSKA (reference sequence). The CDR3 runs to 13 residues. CDR3 region: CSLSGSSQETQYF. The CDR3 coding sequence is TGCAGCCTATCCGGATCTTCCCAAGAGACCCAGTACTTC.

The V gene is TRBV27, the J gene TRBJ2-3, with 7 positions matching TRBD2. Losses at the gene ends were 4 bases for V and 1 base for J; bases not matched to a gene: 11. There are 17 residues in the CDR3. The germline V gene has CDR1 MNHEY and CDR2 SMNVEV (reference sequence). The CDR3 loop reads CASSYRWGGLGTDTQYF. DNA of the CDR3: TGTGCCAGCAGTTACCGTTGGGGAGGGTTGGGCACAGATACGCAGTATTTT.

This clonotype was counted a few times. V gene TRBV24-1 combines with J gene TRBJ2-5; D call uncertain. Germline CDR1 reads KGHDR; CDR2 reads SFDVKD. This CDR3 is 16 amino acids long. V lost 0 bases and J 2 bases, leaving 12 bases between the germline ends. The CDR3 sequence: CATSDLDTGEQETQYF. The CDR3 nucleotides read TGTGCCACCAGTGATTTGGACACCGGCGAACAAGAGACCCAGTACTTC.

This clonotype was seen more than once but under ten times. This may be a read error: a much more frequent sequence differs by one nucleotide. This chain joins TRBV5-1 and TRBJ2-3; D call uncertain. Germline-derived CDR1 and CDR2 are SGHRS and YFSETQ. Trimming removed 5 bases from V and 7 bases from J, with 11 bases in between. This CDR3 spans 12 amino acids. DNA for the CDR3: TGCGCCAGCAGTTTCGGTCCATATACGCAGTATTTT. Its protein is CASSFGPYTQYF.

Comment on this clonotype: At one end the junction does not follow the germline gene, possibly because of a read error. The rearrangement joins TRBV6-4 to TRBJ1-6; D call uncertain. Germline V gene data show CDR1 as MRHNA and CDR2 as SNTAGT. The CDR3 contains 15 residues. The CDR3 here is CASSELSSDNSPLHF. The DNA of the CDR3 is TGTGCCAGCAGTGAGTTGAGCTCCGATAATTCACCCCTCCACTTT.

This clonotype came up a few times. This sequence joins TRBV30 and TRBJ1-5; D is unresolved. Per germline, CDR1 GTSNPN and CDR2 SVGIG (reference sequence). The CDR3 contains 13 residues. Trimming pared 2 bases from V and 0 bases from J, leaving 5 bases between. The CDR3 DNA follows: TGTGCCTGGAGTCCTCTTAGCAATCAGCCCCAGCATTTT. Protein: CAWSPLSNQPQHF.

This clonotype was counted many times. V gene TRBV6-5 combines with J gene TRBJ2-3, with 9 bases identical to TRBD1. Germline assignment: CDR1 MNHEY and CDR2 SVGAGI. CDR3 size: 19 residues. J was trimmed by 0 bases and V by 2 bases; bases with no gene match: 12. This CDR3 is CASSYTGQGVWASTDTQYF. The CDR3 DNA reads as TGTGCCAGCAGTTACACGGGACAGGGTGTCTGGGCTAGCACAGATACGCAGTATTTT.

V usage is TRBV30 and J usage is TRBJ2-5, with D unresolved. Germline loops: CDR1 GTSNPN, CDR2 SVGIG (reference sequence). There are 13 residues in the CDR3. Deletions cut 1 base from V and 2 bases from J, with 8 bases between. CDR3 in DNA: TGTGCCTGGAGTGGGGTGGAGCAAGAGACCCAGTACTTC. Encoded protein: CAWSGVEQETQYF.

This clonotype came up a few times. The chain has TRBV20-1 and TRBJ2-1, with 9 positions matching TRBD2. Germline V gene sequence: CDR1 DFQATT, CDR2 SNEGSKA (reference sequence). The CDR3 covers 17 residues. After removal of 3 bases from V and 6 bases from J, the junction contained 15 bases not matched to a gene. The CDR3 region has the DNA TGCAGTGCTAGGACTCTTTGGCAGCGGGGGGTCTCCAATGAGCAGTTCTTC. This translates into CSARTLWQRGVSNEQFF.

This clonotype was detected many times. CDR3 in amino acids: CASSQGRGLAVQETQYF. The DNA of the CDR3 is TGTGCCAGCAGCCAAGGCCGGGGACTAGCGGTGCAAGAGACCCAGTACTTC. This chain joins TRBV4-2 and TRBJ2-5, with 11 bases identical to TRBD2. Germline V gene data show CDR1 as LGHNA and CDR2 as YNFKEQ. This CDR3 has 17 residues. Germline trimming cut 1 base from V and 2 bases from J; bases unmatched to any gene: 6.

This clonotype was counted ten times or more. V usage is TRBV4-2 and J usage is TRBJ2-1; 10 bases align to TRBD1. V dropped 2 bases and J dropped 0; count of bases not matched to a gene: 7. Germline V lookup: CDR1 LGHNA, CDR2 YNFKEQ. CDR3 length equals 18 residues. This chain's CDR3 is CASSQPKGQGLSYNEQFF. DNA of the CDR3: TGTGCCAGCAGCCAACCAAAGGGACAGGGGCTCTCCTACAATGAGCAGTTCTTC.

V is TRBV3-1 and J is TRBJ1-2; D uncertain. This CDR3 spans 15 amino acids. V dropped 3 bases and J dropped 0 bases, with 11 bases sitting between them. Germline assignment: CDR1 LGHDT and CDR2 YNNKEL (reference sequence). This CDR3 is CASSQNGISNYGYTF. The CDR3 coding sequence is TGTGCCAGCAGCCAGAACGGCATATCTAACTATGGCTACACCTTC.

Many counts were recorded for this clonotype. This chain uses TRBV4-3 with TRBJ2-7; possibly TRBD1 or TRBD2 for D (5 bases each). Trimming cost V 0 bases and J 3 bases, with 12 bases left between them. The CDR3 covers 15 residues. Germline V gene sequence: CDR1 LGHNA, CDR2 YSLEER. CDR3 nucleotides: TGCGCCAGCAGCCAAGAAGGGGAGAGCAGCTACGAGCAGTACTTC. It specifies CASSQEGESSYEQYF.

This clonotype has only a few counts. The chain links TRBV4-3 to TRBJ2-3; 8 nucleotides align to TRBD2. V lost 4 bases and J lost 1; bases outside the gene matches: 16. The length of the CDR3 is 19 residues. Per germline, CDR1 LGHNA and CDR2 YSLEER. CDR3 loop: CASSLAHGGGWAGTDTQYF. The CDR3 DNA is TGCGCCAGCAGCCTTGCTCACGGGGGGGGCTGGGCTGGCACAGATACGCAGTATTTT.

The chain employs TRBV12-5 and TRBJ2-1; perhaps TRBD2 as D (6 bases). The V gene lost 2 bases and the J gene lost 5 bases, with 22 bases spanning the gap. This CDR3 has 18 residues. The germline V gene has CDR1 LGHNT and CDR2 FRNRAP. Here the CDR3 reads CASGLPIPSGRVDNEQFF. The CDR3 region has the DNA TGTGCTAGTGGTTTGCCAATCCCAAGCGGGCGTGTGGACAATGAGCAGTTCTTC.

V and J are TRBV30 and TRBJ2-5, with D possibly matching TRBD2 (6 bases). The CDR3 runs to 14 residues. Germline CDR1 is GTSNPN and CDR2 is SVGIG (reference sequence). V lost 7 bases and J lost 5, with 20 bases in between. This chain's CDR3 is CASSILGGSETQYF. DNA for the CDR3: TGTGCCTCTTCAATACTGGGGGGTTCGGAGACCCAGTACTTC.

This clonotype came up many times. The chain uses TRBV7-2 and TRBJ2-2, with D tentatively TRBD2 (5 bases). The germline V gene encodes CDR1 SGHTA and CDR2 FQGNSA. The CDR3 extends over 16 amino acids. V was pared by 7 bases and J by 0 bases, with 15 bases between. The CDR3 region has the DNA TGTGCCAGCAAACGGGGTTCGCTTGCGAACACCGGGGAGCTGTTTTTT. Amino acid sequence: CASKRGSLANTGELFF.

This clonotype was counted between two and nine times. The chain recombines TRBV27 with TRBJ2-3; TRBD2 agrees at 10 bases. The V gene's germline CDR1 is MNHEY and CDR2 SMNVEV (reference sequence). Germline trimming cut 5 bases from V and 1 base from J; bases unmatched to any gene: 6. CDR3 length: 16 residues. The DNA of the CDR3 is TGTGCCAGCAGTCCACGGGGGACTAGCGGCACAGATACGCAGTATTTT. Its translation: CASSPRGTSGTDTQYF.

This chain links TRBV20-1 with TRBJ1-2; D perhaps matches TRBD1 (5 bases). This CDR3 contains 12 residues. V lost 6 bases to trimming and J lost 8 bases, with 16 bases between them. Germline loops: CDR1 DFQATT, CDR2 SNEGSKA (reference sequence). The CDR3 sequence is CSAVSGIWGYTF. In nucleotides, the CDR3 is TGCAGTGCGGTATCAGGGATCTGGGGCTACACCTTC.